This T cell receptor beta chain was recovered during a study of spatial heterogeneity in lung cancer. Study results and limitations: Mutation tallies in tumors tracked expanded intratumoral alpha and beta TCR counts.

Time point described: sample taken at primary tumor resection. The sample holds many counts of this clonotype. Its antigen is as yet unknown. Because the library targeted alpha chains, this beta chain is an off-target read whose size means little. TCRdb reprocessed the 5' RACE reads with MiXCR, giving one entry per CDR3 protein. The repertoire holds around 8,000 distinct CDR3 sequences, with 8% to 10% as singletons. Sequenced material: lung tumor tissue, taken at surgery. The sequence derives from a male donor with early-stage non-small cell lung cancer.

CDR3 sequence: CSALTRNYEQYF. CDR3 coding DNA: TGCAGTGCCCTTACACGAAACTACGAGCAGTACTTC. The V gene is TRBV20-1, the J gene TRBJ2-7, with D hard to call. The CDR3 runs to 12 residues. Trimming pared 6 bases from V and 3 bases from J, leaving 12 bases between. Per the germline V gene, CDR1 is DFQATT and CDR2 is SNEGSKA (reference sequence).